This is a list of T cell receptor beta chains from one sample in a study of T-cell memory formation after mild COVID-19. TCRdb ran MiXCR on the 5' RACE reads and lists one entry per CDR3 protein. The sample includes 380,000 or so distinct CDR3 sequences, approximately 15% of them seen just once. Sequenced input: PBMCs or a T cell subset sorted from them (not recorded which). The receptors derive from a man aged 18 to 29 who had mild COVID-19 (a few samples of this study predate the infection). Cell type and time point are not known. CDR3s include the opening cysteine and the closing phenylalanine or tryptophan. The D gene is left open where the match is weak. Rows may omit the clone size; those that give it use once, few, many or a size class.

j_call clone_size d_call v_call cdr3_nt cdr3_aa
TRBJ1-1 - - TRBV18 TGTGCCAGCTCTCACGGGCAGAACACTGAAGCTTTCTTT CASSHGQNTEAFF
TRBJ2-4 few TRBD2 TRBV20-1 TGCAGTGCTATACTAGCGGGGAAGTACATTCAGTACTTC CSAILAGKYIQYF
TRBJ2-7 few - TRBV20-1 TGCAGTGCTAGATGGAGGGGGGGCTCCTACGAGCAGTACTTC CSARWRGGSYEQYF
TRBJ1-5 few TRBD1 TRBV6-6 TGTGCCAGCAGTTCGACAGGGGGCGTTAATCAGCCCCAGCATTTT CASSSTGGVNQPQHF
TRBJ1-2 - - TRBV7-9 TGTGCCAGCATGCCGCCAGGGGCAGGGACGCACTATGGCTACACCTTC CASMPPGAGTHYGYTF
TRBJ1-2 few - TRBV20-1 TGCAGTGCTAGAGATCTGACGGGTTTAGGCTACACCTTC CSARDLTGLGYTF
TRBJ1-1 few - TRBV7-9 TGTGCCAGCAGCTTTCCCAGCTCCCTTGAAGCTTTCTTT CASSFPSSLEAFF
TRBJ1-2 few - TRBV7-9 TGTGCCAGCAGCTTAGTAAGGTCTCGGGGGTCTTCCTATGGCTACACCTTC CASSLVRSRGSSYGYTF
TRBJ2-3 many - TRBV7-9 TGTGCCAGCAGCTTAGGACTAGATTGGGGCACTAGCACAGATACGCAGTATTTT CASSLGLDWGTSTDTQYF
TRBJ1-1 - - TRBV28 TGTGCCAGCACCCGACAGCCTACTGAAGCTTTCTTT CASTRQPTEAFF
TRBJ1-2 few TRBD1 TRBV28 TGTGCCAGCAGTTTACAGGACAGGGGGACGTATGGCTACACCTTC CASSLQDRGTYGYTF
TRBJ1-6 - - TRBV20-1 TGCAGTGCTAGCTTGGGTCACGGTTCACCCCTCCACTTT CSASLGHGSPLHF
TRBJ2-2 many - TRBV5-1 TGCGCCAGCAGCTTCAGGGGCGTGGAGCTGTTTTTT CASSFRGVELFF
TRBJ2-3 - - TRBV7-3 TGTGCCAGCAGCCCTAGCGTATGGCCAGATACGCAGTATTTT CASSPSVWPDTQYF
TRBJ2-3 - - TRBV4-1 TGCGCCAGCAGCCTCATCGGGGATACGCAGTATTTT CASSLIGDTQYF
TRBJ2-5 few - TRBV20-1 TGCAGTGCTGGGGGTGCGACCGGGTCGGAAGAGACCCAGTACTTC CSAGGATGSEETQYF
TRBJ2-4 - - TRBV1 TGCACCAGCAGCCAAGGGACAGGGGGCCTTACCCTAGCCAAAAACATTCAGTACTTC CTSSQGTGGLTLAKNIQYF
TRBJ2-1 few - TRBV6-2/TRBV6-3 TGTGCCAGCAGCGACTGGGACAATGAGCAGTTCTTC CASSDWDNEQFF
TRBJ1-1 many - TRBV6-5 TGTGCCAGCAGTTACGGCCGGGCGAACACTGAAGCTTTCTTT CASSYGRANTEAFF
TRBJ2-5 few TRBD1 TRBV5-1 TGCGCCAGCAGCTTCGGGACAGCGGAGACCCAGTACTTC CASSFGTAETQYF
TRBJ1-1 - - TRBV7-9 TGTGCCAGCAGCTTTCCCCGAGACGCCACTGAAGCTTTCTTT CASSFPRDATEAFF
TRBJ2-3 many - TRBV7-9 TGTGCCAGCAGCTTATGGGGGACAGATACGCAGTATTTT CASSLWGTDTQYF
TRBJ1-1 - - TRBV19 TGTGCGGCGGGGCGCGGAATGAACACTGAAGCTTTCTTT CAAGRGMNTEAFF
TRBJ2-2 - - TRBV11-3 TGTGCCAGCAGACGTACAGGGGGGGAGCTGTTTTTT CASRRTGGELFF
TRBJ1-3 - - TRBV12-3/TRBV12-4 TGTGCCAGCAGTTTAGGAAGTCTCTCTGGAAACACCATATATTTT CASSLGSLSGNTIYF
TRBJ1-3 - - TRBV4-3 TGCGCCAGCAGCCAAGACCCAGGGGCCGGAAACACCATATATTTT CASSQDPGAGNTIYF
TRBJ1-4 few - TRBV12-3/TRBV12-4 TGTGCCAGCAGTCGGCAGGGGCGTTATGAAAAACTGTTTTTT CASSRQGRYEKLFF
TRBJ1-2 few TRBD1 TRBV29-1 TGCAGCGGGGGACAGGGCTCCATTGGCTACACCTTC CSGGQGSIGYTF
TRBJ2-3 - TRBD2 TRBV6-1 TGTGCCAGCAGTGAAGCGCCAGCGGGGGCCACAGATACGCAGTATTTT CASSEAPAGATDTQYF
TRBJ1-2 few - TRBV9 TGTGCCAGCAGCGTAGAGGGCAGGGCAGGCGGCTACACCTTC CASSVEGRAGGYTF
TRBJ2-6 many - TRBV7-2 TGTGCCAGCAGCTTAGACTTTTCAGGGGCCAACGTCCTGACTTTC CASSLDFSGANVLTF
TRBJ2-7 - TRBD1 TRBV10-3 TGTGCCTCTTGGACAGGAAGCTCCTACGAGCAGTACTTC CASWTGSSYEQYF
TRBJ2-5 few TRBD2 TRBV7-3 TGTGCCAGCAGCTTCAGGGAGGGAGAGACCCAGTACTTC CASSFREGETQYF
TRBJ1-2 few - TRBV20-1 TGCAGTGCTAGTCGCAGAAACTATGGCTACACCTTC CSASRRNYGYTF
TRBJ2-2 - TRBD2 TRBV29-1 TGCAGCGTTGATGACGGACTAGTTCCCGGGGAGCTGTTTTTT CSVDDGLVPGELFF
TRBJ1-1 - - TRBV27 TGTGCCAGCAGACTGACAGGAACGAACACTGAAGCTTTCTTT CASRLTGTNTEAFF
TRBJ2-1 - - TRBV19 TGTGCCAGTAGCCCAGGAGGATGGGGCAATGAGCAGTTCTTC CASSPGGWGNEQFF
TRBJ2-7 many - TRBV11-2 TGTGCCAGCAGCTCGCGGCAGCGCTCCTACGAGCAGTACTTC CASSSRQRSYEQYF
TRBJ1-4 - TRBD1 TRBV6-5 TGTGCCAGCAGTTACGTGACAGGGAGTGAAAAACTGTTTTTT CASSYVTGSEKLFF
TRBJ2-1 - TRBD2 TRBV20-1 TGCAGTGCCGCAAGCGGGATGCCTTACAATGAGCAGTTCTTC CSAASGMPYNEQFF
TRBJ1-1 - TRBD1 TRBV5-1 TGCGCCAGCAGCTCGACAGGGGACGGGGGGACTGAAGCTTTCTTT CASSSTGDGGTEAFF
TRBJ1-6 - - TRBV5-1 TGCGCCAGCAGCCCCCCCGGGACGGGGAATTCACCCCTCCACTTT CASSPPGTGNSPLHF
TRBJ2-7 - - TRBV20-1 TGCAGTGCTAGAGGCAGAAAAACCTCCTACGAGCAGTACTTC CSARGRKTSYEQYF
TRBJ2-2 few TRBD2 TRBV7-3 TGTGCCAGCAGCTTAATGGGACTAGCTGGTCCCGGGGAGCTGTTTTTT CASSLMGLAGPGELFF
TRBJ2-5 many TRBD2 TRBV2 TGTGCCAGCTCGACTAGCGGGGAGACCCAGTACTTC CASSTSGETQYF
TRBJ2-1 many - TRBV12-3/TRBV12-4 TGTGCCAGCGGAGACCCCTTCTTCAATGAGCAGTTCTTC CASGDPFFNEQFF
TRBJ2-5 many - TRBV5-6 TGTGCCAGCAGCTTGTGGGGGAGCAGCGAGACCCAGTACTTC CASSLWGSSETQYF
TRBJ1-4 - - TRBV2 TGTGCCAGCAGTGAGATTCCAGATGAAAAACTGTTTTTT CASSEIPDEKLFF
TRBJ1-2 - - TRBV28 TGTGCCAGCAAATACCGGGACTTAAATTACTATGGCTACACCTTC CASKYRDLNYYGYTF
TRBJ2-5 - TRBD2 TRBV7-9 TGTGCCAGCAGCTCCCGACTAGCGGGGGCCCAAGAGACCCAGTACTTC CASSSRLAGAQETQYF
TRBJ1-2 few TRBD1 TRBV7-9 TGTGCCAGCAAGGAACAGGGGGCGTCCGGCTACACCTTC CASKEQGASGYTF
TRBJ1-2 - - TRBV30 TGTGCCTGGAATCGGGACAAGGCCTATGGCTACACCTTC CAWNRDKAYGYTF
TRBJ2-7 few - TRBV7-2 TGTGCCAGCAGCTTCCCGACCTACGAGCAGTACTTC CASSFPTYEQYF
TRBJ2-1 few - TRBV6-2/TRBV6-3 TGTGCCAGCAGTTTCCACCCCTCCCAGGGGGGCTCCTACAATGAGCAGTTCTTC CASSFHPSQGGSYNEQFF